One and the same sample provided the 16 T cell receptor beta chains below, sequenced in a study of T-cell memory formation after mild COVID-19. One entry per CDR3 protein results from TCRdb running MiXCR on the 5' RACE reads. Of about 120,000 distinct CDR3 sequences listed, approximately 22% are singletons. Specimen: PBMCs or a T cell subset sorted from them (not recorded which). Receptors originate from a man younger than 35 who had mild COVID-19 (a few samples of this study predate the infection). Cell type and time point are not known.

In this sample, this clonotype turned up many times. Here the CDR3 DNA reads TGTGCCAGCAGCCCCAGACTAGCGGGGGGCCACAATGAGCAGTTCTTC. It translates to CASSPRLAGGHNEQFF. The chain employs TRBV7-2 and TRBJ2-1; 13 bases agree with TRBD2. The CDR3 length is 16 residues. V was clipped by 5 bases and J by 5 bases; unmatched bases: 6. Germline CDR1 is SGHTA and CDR2 is FQGNSA.

The gene calls are TRBV6-2 or TRBV6-3 and TRBJ1-1; D gene ambiguous. The CDR3 consists of 14 residues. V was clipped by 2 bases and J by 5 bases, with 12 bases between them. The V gene's germline CDR1 is MNHEY and CDR2 SVGEGT. The CDR3 here is CASSYVGLRTEAFF. The CDR3 bases are TGTGCCAGCAGTTACGTAGGGCTTCGGACTGAAGCTTTCTTT.

This clonotype is a singleton in its sample. The CDR3 here is CASSSQGGNEQFF. The CDR3 DNA follows: TGTGCCAGTAGCTCCCAGGGGGGGAATGAGCAGTTCTTC. The chain links TRBV19 to TRBJ2-1, with D perhaps TRBD1 or TRBD2 (7 bases each). The CDR3 runs 13 residues. Looked up from germline, CDR1 is LNHDA and CDR2 is SQIVND (reference sequence). Trimming pared 6 bases from V and 7 bases from J, leaving 13 bases between.

This clonotype was picked up many times. V is TRBV7-2 and J is TRBJ1-1, with D possibly being TRBD1 (5 bases). Trimming shortened V by 2 bases and J by 4 bases, and 17 bases separated the two germline ends. The length of the CDR3 is 16 residues. CDR1 is SGHTA, CDR2 FQGNSA, per germline. The CDR3 sequence is CASSLWPSSRGTEAFF. The CDR3 DNA sequence: TGTGCCAGCAGCTTATGGCCATCCAGTAGGGGCACTGAAGCTTTCTTT.

V usage is TRBV4-3 and J usage is TRBJ1-2; possibly TRBD1 for D (5 bases). Germline CDR1 reads LGHNA; CDR2 reads YSLEER. Trimming cost V 4 bases and J 3 bases, with 12 bases left between them. The CDR3 has 14 amino acids. The CDR3 protein is CASSPGRGHYGYTF. The CDR3 DNA follows: TGCGCCAGCAGCCCGGGGAGGGGACACTATGGCTACACCTTC.

This clonotype turned up a few times. The chain links TRBV9 to TRBJ2-7; D unclear. Trimming stripped 4 bases from V and 0 bases from J, with 11 bases between. CDR3 length equals 14 residues. The germline gives CDR1 SGDLS, CDR2 YYNGEE. The CDR3 coding sequence is TGTGCCAGCAGCTACTGGTCTTTCTCCTACGAGCAGTACGTC. Translated, it gives CASSYWSFSYEQYV.

The chain uses TRBV5-6 and TRBJ2-3; D unresolved. V lost 1 base and J 11 bases, leaving 11 bases between the germline ends. The V gene's germline CDR1 is SGHDT and CDR2 YYEEEE. The CDR3 is 12 amino acids. CDR3 sequence: CASSLLTALQYF. CDR3 bases: TGTGCCAGCAGCTTGTTGACCGCGCTGCAGTATTTT.

This clonotype occurred many times. The rearrangement links TRBV4-3 to TRBJ2-4; TRBD2 matches 11 bases. Germline V gene data show CDR1 as LGHNA and CDR2 as YSLEER. The CDR3 spans 19 residues. The trim removed 0 bases at V and 0 bases at J, leaving 7 bases unmatched. CDR3 sequence: CASSQDEASGGLAKNIQYF. The CDR3 DNA reads TGCGCCAGCAGCCAAGACGAGGCTAGCGGGGGGCTAGCCAAAAACATTCAGTACTTC.

This clonotype was found many times. The chain uses TRBV7-9 and TRBJ2-3, with no clear D. V gave up 6 bases and J gave up 2 bases, with 15 bases separating them. Germline V gene lookup returns CDR1 SEHNR and CDR2 FQNEAQ (reference sequence). The CDR3 is 15 amino acids. The CDR3 reads CASSVPQATTDTQYF. In DNA form, the CDR3 reads TGTGCCAGCAGTGTCCCGCAGGCTACCACAGATACGCAGTATTTT.

This clonotype has only a few counts. J is TRBJ2-7 and V is TRBV5-1, with TRBD2 matching over 10 bases. Per the germline V gene, CDR1 is SGHRS and CDR2 is YFSETQ. The CDR3 sequence is 14 residues long. V was pared by 4 bases and J by 5 bases, with 6 bases of the junction left unmatched. CDR3 residues: CASSQLAGIDEQYF. The DNA of the CDR3 is TGCGCCAGCAGCCAACTAGCGGGGATCGACGAGCAGTACTTC.

This clonotype occurred a few times. The chain uses TRBV7-9 and TRBJ2-1, with 7 bases aligning to TRBD1. In germline, CDR1 is SEHNR, CDR2 FQNEAQ (reference sequence). The CDR3 sequence is 13 residues long. V lost 4 bases and J lost 5; bases outside the gene matches: 2. In DNA form, the CDR3 reads TGTGCCAGCAGCTCCGACAGGGACAATGAGCAGTTCTTC. Residues: CASSSDRDNEQFF.

This chain's CDR3 is CASSQDPVNTEAFF. The CDR3 coding sequence is TGCGCCAGCAGCCAAGATCCTGTGAACACTGAAGCTTTCTTT. V is TRBV4-3 and J is TRBJ1-1, with unresolved D. Trimming stripped 0 bases from V and 0 bases from J, with 5 bases between. There are 14 residues in the CDR3. Germline V CDR1 and CDR2: LGHNA, YSLEER.

This clonotype was seen more than once but under ten times. The J gene is TRBJ1-5, the V gene TRBV5-6; D might be TRBD1 (5 bases). The CDR3 sequence is 14 residues long. Per the germline V gene, CDR1 is SGHDT and CDR2 is YYEEEE. V was clipped by 4 bases and J by 4 bases, with 12 bases between them. The CDR3 sequence: CASSQWGRNQPQHF. In DNA, the CDR3 is TGTGCCAGCAGCCAGTGGGGCCGAAATCAGCCCCAGCATTTT.

The genes are TRBV5-5 and TRBJ2-2, with 7 bases matching TRBD1. This CDR3 is 16 amino acids long. Germline V gives CDR1 SGHKS, CDR2 YYEKEE (reference sequence). Trimming at V came to 1 base and at J to 3 bases, leaving 6 bases not matched to a gene. CDR3 protein: CASSLTGTVYTGELFF. CDR3 nucleotide sequence: TGTGCCAGCAGCTTGACAGGGACAGTATACACCGGGGAGCTGTTTTTT. The full variable domain, rest sourced from reference TRBV5-5 and TRBJ2-2, is DAGVTQSPTHLIKTRGQQVTLRCSPISGHKSVSWYQQVLGQGPQFIFQYYEKEERGRGNFPDRFSARQFPNYSSELNVNALLLGDSALYLCASSLTGTVYTGELFFGEGSRLTVL.

J is TRBJ1-6 and V is TRBV4-1; D call uncertain. The CDR3 length is 12 residues. Germline V gene data show CDR1 as MGHRA and CDR2 as YSYEKL. V was clipped by 8 bases and J by 4 bases, with 6 bases between them. The chain's CDR3 is CASGSYNSPLHF. The CDR3 coding sequence is TGCGCCAGCGGAAGTTATAATTCACCCCTCCACTTT.

V and J are TRBV27 and TRBJ2-3; D is possibly TRBD1 (5 bases). Per germline, CDR1 MNHEY and CDR2 SMNVEV (reference sequence). The V and J ends lost 4 bases and 2 bases respectively, with 10 bases between them. This CDR3 comprises 14 residues. The CDR3 sequence is CASSSRQFTDTQYF. Written as DNA, the CDR3 is TGTGCCAGCAGTTCTAGACAGTTCACAGATACGCAGTATTTT.